Each of the 28 T cell receptor beta chains below was sequenced from the same sample in a study of beta chain features in type 1 diabetes (dated by TCRdb to between 2018 and 2020). Summary of the overall study and its limitations: Type 1 diabetes patients showed a moderate but significant shortening of TCRB CDR3 length in all four CD4+ subsets.

The antigens of these receptors remain unknown. The library was prepared using the immunoSEQ multiplex PCR assay. The entire amount of isolated RNA was reverse transcribed using the High Capacity cDNA Reverse Transcription Kit, so the sequenced TCRB transcripts were expressed ones. What TCRdb holds here is the immuneACCESS table cut down to in-frame rearrangements. Part of the clones is not present; checked against another copy, under half of the missing clones reflect an unresolved V gene, and the others are unexplained. Within this sample are hundreds of thousands of clones, with around 15% of them counted one time only. The top ten clonotypes cover 0.017% of the sample. What was sequenced was naive CD4+ T cells from blood. Sample cell subset or site, as interpreted from the label and publication: true naive CD4+ T cells. All receptors derive from a man between 25 and 39 years old with type 1 diabetes.

This clone was seen a handful of times. This chain uses TRBV5-1 with TRBJ2-3; weak D call: TRBD1 (6 bases). V was trimmed by 3 bases and J by 9 bases, leaving 14 bases between them. Germline CDR1 SGHRS, CDR2 YFSETQ. The CDR3 is made up of 13 amino acids. CDR3 nucleotide sequence: TGCGCCAGCAGCTCCTGGGACATCAGGACGCAGTATTTT. As protein: CASSSWDIRTQYF. Full variable domain (rest looked up from reference TRBV5-1 and TRBJ2-3): KAGVTQTPRYLIKTRGQQVTLSCSPISGHRSVSWYQQTPGQGLQFLFEYFSETQRNKGNFPGRFSGRQFSNSRSEMNVSTLELGDSALYLCASSSWDIRTQYFGPGTRLTVL.

This clone was counted only a few times. V gene TRBV5-1 combines with J gene TRBJ2-7; D may be TRBD1 (6 bases). The germline CDR1 and CDR2 sequences are SGHRS and YFSETQ. The CDR3 loop spans 13 amino acids. Trimming took off 4 bases at V and 0 bases at J, with 8 bases between the two ends. CDR3: CASSPTGSYEQYF. DNA of the CDR3: TGCGCCAGCAGCCCGACAGGCTCCTACGAGCAGTACTTC.

To note about this clone: The sample holds other DNA sequences that translate to the same CDR3. This chain connects TRBV5-1 to TRBJ2-1, with 11 bases matching TRBD2. J gave up 8 bases and V 7 bases, and 8 bases lay outside the gene matches. CDR1 SGHRS and CDR2 YFSETQ come from the germline V gene. This CDR3 has 14 amino acids. CDR3 sequence reads: CASSLAGVVDEQFF. The CDR3, as DNA: TGCGCCAGCTCACTAGCGGGAGTGGTGGATGAGCAGTTCTTC.

The sample holds a few counts of this clone. The chain uses TRBV7-2 and TRBJ1-2, with a tentative D call TRBD1 (5 bases). CDR1 SGHTA and CDR2 FQGNSA come from the germline V gene. Trimming stripped 0 bases from V and 2 bases from J, with 10 bases between. The CDR3 is 15 residues long. The CDR3 sequence: CASSLAGPGNYGYTF. Written as DNA, the CDR3 is TGTGCCAGCAGCTTAGCGGGGCCAGGCAACTATGGCTACACCTTC.

This clone was picked up a small number of times. The CDR3 region has the DNA TGTGCCAGCACCACCGGGACAGTTAGCAATCAGCCCCAGCATTTT. Translated: CASTTGTVSNQPQHF. The rearrangement links TRBV19 to TRBJ1-5; the match to TRBD1 covers 7 bases. Trimming cost V 9 bases and J 0 bases; bases outside gene matches: 8. The CDR3 consists of 15 residues. In germline, CDR1 is LNHDA, CDR2 SQIVND (reference sequence).

This clone was seen only a few times. The chain links TRBV4-1 to TRBJ2-6; the match to TRBD2 covers 9 bases. The V segment lost 4 bases and the J segment 1 base; nucleotides outside the gene matches: 5. Germline loops: CDR1 MGHRA, CDR2 YSYEKL. The CDR3 totals 17 residues. The CDR3 DNA is TGCGCCAGCAGCCGGGGGAGCGGGAGGTCTGGGGCCAACGTCCTGACTTTC. Protein sequence: CASSRGSGRSGANVLTF.

This rearrangement joins TRBV4-2 to TRBJ2-2; D call uncertain. Germline CDR1 is LGHNA and CDR2 is YNFKEQ. The CDR3 contains 16 residues. V dropped 3 bases and J dropped 2 bases, with 13 bases sitting between them. The CDR3 region has the DNA TGTGCCAGCAGCCATATATTCCGACTCAACACCGGGGAGCTGTTTTTT. Translated: CASSHIFRLNTGELFF.

This clone was observed a handful of times. The genes are TRBV15 and TRBJ2-3; TRBD2 is a possible D gene (7 bases). The CDR3 length is 14 residues. V was pared by 4 bases and J by 7 bases, with 15 bases between. The germline CDR1 and CDR2 sequences are LNHNV and YYDKDF (reference sequence). The CDR3 nucleotides are TGTGCCACCAGCAAGCGGGACAACCAATATACGCAGTATTTT. It specifies CATSKRDNQYTQYF.

The chain couples TRBV5-4 to TRBJ2-7; D perhaps matches TRBD2 (7 bases). Between the trimmed V and J ends, which lost 3 bases and 2 bases, there was a span of 18 bases. The CDR3 sequence is 16 residues long. Germline V gene sequence: CDR1 SGHNT, CDR2 YYREEE (reference sequence). CDR3 residues: CASSWGGQRPTYEQYF. For the CDR3, the DNA is TGTGCCAGCAGCTGGGGGGGGCAGCGGCCTACCTACGAGCAGTACTTC. The whole variable domain, remainder taken from reference TRBV5-4 and TRBJ2-7, is ETGVTQSPTHLIKTRGQQVTLRCSSQSGHNTVSWYQQALGQGPQFIFQYYREEENGRGNFPPRFSGLQFPNYSSELNVNALELDDSALYLCASSWGGQRPTYEQYFGPGTRLTVT.

The rearrangement links TRBV6-6 to TRBJ2-5; maybe TRBD1 (6 bases). Judging by the DNA end, TRBJ2-7 fits better; the J call may be wrong. The CDR3 sequence is 13 residues long. Germline values: CDR1 MNHNY, CDR2 SVGAGI (reference sequence). CDR3 coding DNA: TGTGCCAGCAACCCAACAGGGACCTACGAGCAGTACTTC. Residues: CASNPTGTYEQYF.

The chain joins TRBV7-3 to TRBJ2-5, with D possibly matching TRBD1 (6 bases). The germline CDR1 and CDR2 sequences are SGHTA and FQGTGA. V lost 1 base and J lost 5, with 20 bases in between. The CDR3 length is 17 residues. CDR3 in DNA: TGTGCCAGCAGCTTAAGAGGGGCAGGGGCCGTTCTTGAGACCCAGTACTTC. Translated, it gives CASSLRGAGAVLETQYF.

The V call is TRBV6-5, the J call TRBJ2-7; D is possibly TRBD2 (6 bases). Between the trimmed V and J ends, which lost 8 bases and 2 bases, there was a span of 13 bases. The length of the CDR3 is 13 residues. CDR1 and CDR2 from the germline V gene are MNHEY and SVGAGI. The CDR3 spells CASAWRDAYEQYF. CDR3 nucleotides: TGTGCCAGCGCGTGGAGGGATGCCTACGAGCAGTACTTC.

The V gene is TRBV21-1, the J gene TRBJ1-2. TRBV21-1 is deemed a pseudogene. The CDR3 loop spans 16 amino acids. CDR3 in DNA: TGTGCCAGCAATGAAGGGAGCCCACAGTACCGGTATGGCTACACCTTC. Translation gives CASNEGSPQYRYGYTF.

This clone was observed a handful of times. V usage is TRBV7-2 and J usage is TRBJ2-1; tentatively, D is TRBD1 (5 bases). The CDR3 is made up of 14 amino acids. Trimming shortened V by 7 bases and J by 3 bases, and 13 bases separated the two germline ends. Germline-derived CDR1 and CDR2 are SGHTA and FQGNSA. The chain's CDR3 is CASTRGYLYNEQFF. CDR3 nucleotide sequence: TGTGCCAGCACTAGGGGTTACCTCTACAATGAGCAGTTCTTC.

As to this clone: Within the sample, other DNA sequences also encode this same CDR3. V and J are TRBV7-2 and TRBJ1-2; 7 bases are shared with TRBD1. The CDR3 has 14 residues. After removal of 3 bases from V and 0 bases from J, the junction contained 1 base not matched to a gene. Per germline, CDR1 SGHTA and CDR2 FQGNSA. As DNA, the CDR3 is TGTGCCAGCAGCTTGCAGGGGGCTAACTATGGCTACACCTTC. Translating gives CASSLQGANYGYTF.

This clone was observed a few times. V usage is TRBV2 and J usage is TRBJ2-1; 8 positions match TRBD2. There are 15 residues in the CDR3. CDR1 is SNHLY, CDR2 FYNNEI, per germline. The V and J ends lost 7 bases and 2 bases, in that order; junction bases with no gene match: 7. CDR3 bases: TGTGCCAGCACGCTGGAGCGGGAGACCTACAATGAGCAGTTCTTC. This encodes CASTLERETYNEQFF.

V gene TRBV7-9 combines with J gene TRBJ2-1; D gene unclear. The CDR3 is made up of 11 amino acids. Germline CDR1 and CDR2: SEHNR and FQNEAQ (reference sequence). V lost 1 base and J lost 10, with 5 bases in between. The DNA of the CDR3 is TGTGCCAGCAGCTTAGTGGGCGAGCAGTTCTTC. This sequence encodes CASSLVGEQFF.

This chain links TRBV9 with TRBJ1-5; no firm D call. Germline V gene sequence: CDR1 SGDLS, CDR2 YYNGEE. Between the trimmed V and J ends, which lost 0 bases and 7 bases, there was a span of 11 bases. The CDR3 is made up of 14 amino acids. CDR3: CASSVAPTQQPQHF. As DNA, the CDR3 is TGTGCCAGCAGCGTAGCCCCGACTCAGCAGCCCCAGCATTTT.

The chain has TRBV7-9 and TRBJ2-2, with TRBD1 matching over 10 bases. CDR1 and CDR2 from the germline V gene are SEHNR and FQNEAQ (reference sequence). The CDR3 consists of 17 residues. V shed 4 bases, J shed 3 bases, and the junction held 8 bases outside the gene matches. The CDR3 here is CASSSQDRGEYTGELFF. The CDR3 DNA sequence: TGTGCCAGCAGCTCCCAGGACAGGGGGGAGTACACCGGGGAGCTGTTTTTT.

This clone was counted between two and nine times. The V call is TRBV23-1, the J call TRBJ2-1; 9 nucleotides line up with TRBD1. TRBV23-1 is reported as an ORF; its role is uncertain. This CDR3 spans 22 amino acids. The V and J ends lost 0 bases and 7 bases, in that order; junction bases with no gene match: 25. The CDR3 loop reads CASSQSCGGGTGRDSRGNEQFF. DNA for the CDR3: TGCGCCAGCAGTCAATCGTGCGGGGGCGGGACAGGGAGAGACTCACGAGGTAATGAGCAGTTCTTC.

This clone was counted a few times. V usage is TRBV4-3 and J usage is TRBJ2-3; 7 positions agree with TRBD2. Trimming cost V 0 bases and J 4 bases; bases outside gene matches: 7. This CDR3 region has 16 residues. CDR1 is LGHNA and CDR2 is YSLEER in the germline V gene. CDR3: CASSQDGRESPDTQYF. CDR3 sequence (DNA): TGCGCCAGCAGCCAAGATGGGCGGGAGTCCCCAGATACGCAGTATTTT.

This clone occurred a few times. This sequence joins TRBV5-4 and TRBJ2-1; TRBD2 agrees at 12 bases. Germline trimming cut 1 base from V and 9 bases from J; bases unmatched to any gene: 5. Germline-derived CDR1 and CDR2 are SGHNT and YYREEE (reference sequence). This CDR3 comprises 15 residues. CDR3 DNA: TGTGCCAGCAGCTTGCGACTAGCGGGAGAGGGTGAGCAGTTCTTC. This sequence encodes CASSLRLAGEGEQFF.

This chain connects TRBV19 to TRBJ2-7, with TRBD2 matching 7 bases. The trim removed 8 bases at V and 6 bases at J, leaving 4 bases unmatched. From germline, CDR1 is LNHDA and CDR2 SQIVND (reference sequence). This CDR3 contains 11 residues. For the CDR3, the DNA is TGTGCCAGTGGGAGGGGCCGCGAGCAGTACTTC. This codes for CASGRGREQYF.

A few counts support this clone. This sequence joins TRBV5-4 and TRBJ1-1; weak D call: TRBD1 (5 bases). CDR3 length equals 14 residues. With 4 bases removed from V and 1 base from J, the gap between germline ends came to 11 bases. The germline gives CDR1 SGHNT, CDR2 YYREEE (reference sequence). The CDR3 DNA reads TGTGCCAGCAGCGCGGGACGGGAGAACACTGAAGCTTTCTTT. This sequence encodes CASSAGRENTEAFF.

The gene calls are TRBV7-3 and TRBJ2-2, with TRBD2 identical over 10 bases. The CDR3 totals 16 residues. V lost 5 bases and J lost 4; bases outside the gene matches: 7. CDR1 is SGHTA and CDR2 is FQGTGA in the germline V gene. The CDR3 reads CASSPPSGRGTGELFF. The CDR3 nucleotides are TGTGCCAGCAGCCCACCTAGCGGGAGAGGCACCGGGGAGCTGTTTTTT.

This clone occurred a few times. The chain combines TRBV5-4 with TRBJ2-3; 10 bases map to TRBD2. This CDR3 region has 16 residues. The trim removed 1 base at V and 5 bases at J, leaving 7 bases unmatched. Germline V gives CDR1 SGHNT, CDR2 YYREEE (reference sequence). The CDR3 region has the DNA TGTGCCAGCAGCTTGCCCGGGAGCGGGAGGGTAGATACGCAGTATTTT. Translating it yields CASSLPGSGRVDTQYF. Supplemented by reference TRBV5-4 and TRBJ2-3, the full variable domain reads ETGVTQSPTHLIKTRGQQVTLRCSSQSGHNTVSWYQQALGQGPQFIFQYYREEENGRGNFPPRFSGLQFPNYSSELNVNALELDDSALYLCASSLPGSGRVDTQYFGPGTRLTVL.

J is TRBJ2-7 and V is TRBV6-6; D is ambiguous. Germline V gives CDR1 MNHNY, CDR2 SVGAGI (reference sequence). V shed 6 bases and J shed 0 bases, with 6 bases lying between them. CDR3 size: 12 residues. The CDR3: CASRASSYEQYF. For the CDR3, the DNA is TGTGCCAGCAGGGCTAGCTCCTACGAGCAGTACTTC.

V usage is TRBV5-1 and J usage is TRBJ2-3; 16 positions agree with TRBD2. The germline CDR1 and CDR2 sequences are SGHRS and YFSETQ. After removal of 4 bases from V and 8 bases from J, the junction contained 4 bases not matched to a gene. The CDR3 is made up of 15 amino acids. CDR3 DNA sequence: TGCGCCAGCAGCGAGGGACTAGCGGGAGGGAGTACGCAGTATTTT. Its protein product is CASSEGLAGGSTQYF.